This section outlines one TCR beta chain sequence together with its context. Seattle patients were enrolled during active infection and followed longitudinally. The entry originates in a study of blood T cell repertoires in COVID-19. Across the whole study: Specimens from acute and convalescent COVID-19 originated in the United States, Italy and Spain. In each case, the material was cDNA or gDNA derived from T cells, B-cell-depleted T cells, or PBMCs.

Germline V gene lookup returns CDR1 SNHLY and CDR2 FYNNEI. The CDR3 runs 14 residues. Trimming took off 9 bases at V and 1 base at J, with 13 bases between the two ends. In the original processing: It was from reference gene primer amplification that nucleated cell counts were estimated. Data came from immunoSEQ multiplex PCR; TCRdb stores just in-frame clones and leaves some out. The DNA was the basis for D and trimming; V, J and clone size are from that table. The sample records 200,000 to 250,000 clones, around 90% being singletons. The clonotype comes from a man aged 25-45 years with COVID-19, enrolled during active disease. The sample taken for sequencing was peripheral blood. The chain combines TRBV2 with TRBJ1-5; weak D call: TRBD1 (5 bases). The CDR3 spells CASSSTASNQPQHF. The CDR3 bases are TGTGCCAGTTCTTCGACAGCCAGCAATCAGCCCCAGCATTTT.